Below are 23 T cell receptor beta chains sequenced from a single sample in a study of beta chain features in type 1 diabetes. Reverse transcribing all isolated RNA meant expressed TCRB transcripts were sequenced. Libraries were prepared by immunoSEQ multiplex PCR; TCRdb keeps only in-frame clonotypes and omits some of them. The data show about 240,000 clones, roughly 30% seen once. Sequencing was performed on central memory CD4+ T cells from blood. The receptors here all came from a man in his thirties or forties in good health.

This clone was observed a handful of times. V gene TRBV29-1 combines with J gene TRBJ2-7; tentative D call: TRBD1 (6 bases). Germline V gene sequence: CDR1 SQVTM, CDR2 ANQGSEA. The CDR3 sequence is 13 residues long. Trimming took 4 bases from V and 2 from J, leaving 12 bases between them. This CDR3 is CSVVRDTTYEQYF. The CDR3 nucleotides read TGCAGCGTTGTCCGGGACACCACCTACGAGCAGTACTTC.

The chain has TRBV7-2 and TRBJ2-1, with 9 bases identical to TRBD2. The length of the CDR3 is 15 residues. V was pared by 1 base and J by 5 bases, with 3 bases of the junction left unmatched. Germline-derived CDR1 and CDR2 are SGHTA and FQGNSA. In DNA, the CDR3 is TGTGCCAGCAGCTTAGAGGGGACTAGCCACAATGAGCAGTTCTTC. Translated: CASSLEGTSHNEQFF.

J is TRBJ2-1 and V is TRBV28; 9 nucleotides line up with TRBD1. V lost 3 bases and J lost 15; bases outside the gene matches: 12. CDR1 is MDHEN, CDR2 SYDVKM, per germline. This CDR3 comprises 14 residues. The DNA of the CDR3 is TGTGCCAGCAGTTTGTCGGCCGGGACAGGGACTTGGTTCTTC. Its protein is CASSLSAGTGTWFF. Full variable domain (remainder filled in from reference TRBV28 and TRBJ2-1): DVKVTQSSRYLVKRTGEKVFLECVQDMDHENMFWYRQDPGLGLRLIYFSYDVKMKEKGDIPEGYSVSREKKERFSLILESASTNQTSMYLCASSLSAGTGTWFFGPGTRLTVL.

This clone was seen a few times. This chain joins TRBV27 and TRBJ2-7, with D tentatively TRBD1 or TRBD2 (5 bases each). This CDR3 is 13 amino acids long. Trimming stripped 7 bases from V and 5 bases from J, with 15 bases between. Germline V gives CDR1 MNHEY, CDR2 SMNVEV (reference sequence). CDR3 in amino acids: CASTGAAGHEQYF. The CDR3, as DNA: TGTGCCAGCACCGGGGCCGCTGGCCACGAGCAGTACTTC.

This clone was seen ten or more times. J is TRBJ2-1 and V is TRBV7-2, with a weak D call TRBD1 (6 bases). Deletions cut 4 bases from V and 2 bases from J, with 6 bases between. The CDR3 is made up of 13 amino acids. The V gene's germline CDR1 is SGHTA and CDR2 FQGNSA. This CDR3 reads CASSWTAYNEQFF. For the CDR3, the DNA is TGTGCCAGCAGCTGGACAGCCTACAATGAGCAGTTCTTC.

This clone was seen a handful of times. V usage is TRBV15 and J usage is TRBJ1-1; no reliable D call. CDR1 and CDR2 from the germline V gene are LNHNV and YYDKDF (reference sequence). There are 14 residues in the CDR3. V was cut by 0 bases and J by 0 bases, with 5 bases left in between. The CDR3 nucleotides read TGTGCCACCAGCAGAGATAGGTTGAACACTGAAGCTTTCTTT. Its translation is CATSRDRLNTEAFF. Complete variable domain (other parts from reference TRBV15 and TRBJ1-1): DAMVIQNPRYQVTQFGKPVTLSCSQTLNHNVMYWYQQKSSQAPKLLFHYYDKDFNNEADTPDNFQSRRPNTSFCFLDIRSPGLGDTAMYLCATSRDRLNTEAFFGQGTRLTVV.

This chain links TRBV28 with TRBJ2-1; tentatively, D is TRBD1 (5 bases). Germline CDR1 and CDR2: MDHEN and SYDVKM. V shed 5 bases and J shed 10 bases, with 15 bases lying between them. The CDR3 length is 13 residues. CDR3 region: CASSGARIGEQFF. CDR3 DNA: TGTGCCAGCAGTGGGGCTAGGATCGGCGAGCAGTTCTTC.

The chain recombines TRBV29-1 with TRBJ2-5, with TRBD2 matching 7 bases. Looked up from germline, CDR1 is SQVTM and CDR2 is ANQGSEA. Trimming removed 8 bases from V and 4 bases from J; junction bases left unmatched: 10. CDR3 length: 13 residues. The CDR3 loop is CSTGHGGGETQYF. CDR3 in DNA: TGCAGCACTGGACACGGCGGGGGAGAGACCCAGTACTTC.

For this clone: Sequence at one end of the junction differs from germline and may be a read error. The J gene is TRBJ2-7, the V gene TRBV20-1, with a possible D match to TRBD2 (6 bases). The germline CDR1 and CDR2 sequences are DFQATT and SNEGSKA (reference sequence). This CDR3 contains 11 residues. In DNA form, the CDR3 reads TGCAGTGCTAGAGACCGGGACTCTTATTTCTTC. This encodes CSARDRDSYFF.

V usage is TRBV4-3 and J usage is TRBJ2-7, with 12 bases matching TRBD2. Per germline, CDR1 LGHNA and CDR2 YSLEER. V shed 1 base and J 6 bases; nucleotides not matched to a gene: 7. This CDR3 region has 16 residues. The CDR3 sequence: CASSQVISSGRGEQYF. The CDR3 bases are TGCGCCAGCAGCCAAGTAATTTCTAGCGGGAGGGGCGAGCAGTACTTC.

The J gene is TRBJ1-1, the V gene TRBV5-1; a possible D gene is TRBD1 (6 bases). Germline values: CDR1 SGHRS, CDR2 YFSETQ. The CDR3 spans 16 residues. Trimming cost V 0 bases and J 1 base, with 13 bases left between them. As DNA, the CDR3 is TGCGCCAGCAGCTTGGATACAGGGACACCGAACACTGAAGCTTTCTTT. Protein sequence: CASSLDTGTPNTEAFF.

This clone showed up just once. The chain couples TRBV9 to TRBJ2-1; a possible D gene is TRBD2 (5 bases). The CDR3 loop spans 17 amino acids. The V gene's germline CDR1 is SGDLS and CDR2 YYNGEE. V was clipped by 0 bases and J by 0 bases, with 13 bases between them. The CDR3 DNA reads TGTGCCAGCAGCGTAGCGGGCGGGCTAAGCTCCTACAATGAGCAGTTCTTC. It yields the protein CASSVAGGLSSYNEQFF.

With regard to this clone: This CDR3 is also generated by other DNA sequences in the sample. This chain links TRBV7-2 with TRBJ2-3, with D perhaps assigned TRBD1 or TRBD2 (5 bases each). Trimming left V 5 bases short and J 2 bases short, with 11 bases between. Germline-derived CDR1 and CDR2 are SGHTA and FQGNSA. This CDR3 is 14 amino acids long. The CDR3 region is CASSLGTPTDTQYF. For the CDR3, the DNA is TGTGCCAGCAGCCTAGGGACGCCCACAGATACGCAGTATTTT.

This clone turned up a few times. This chain joins TRBV19 and TRBJ2-5; 10 bases fit TRBD1. Germline values: CDR1 LNHDA, CDR2 SQIVND (reference sequence). The ends lost 9 bases at V and 4 bases at J; junction bases unmatched: 8. This CDR3 has 14 residues. In nucleotides, the CDR3 is TGTGCCAGCCGCGACAGGGGGCGAGGAGAGACCCAGTACTTC. Protein sequence: CASRDRGRGETQYF.

This clone was found many times. This chain uses TRBV21-1 with TRBJ2-7; the tabulated D call, TRBD1, remains unverified against the DNA. TRBV21-1 is noted as a pseudogene. CDR3 length: 15 amino acids. The chain's CDR3 is CASTPDRLSSYEQYF. CDR3 nucleotide sequence: TGTGCCAGCACCCCGGACAGGCTAAGCTCCTACGAGCAGTACTTC.

This clone came up a few times. This chain connects TRBV2 to TRBJ1-6; D not certain. The V end lost 6 bases, the J end lost 0 bases, and 3 bases lay between the germline ends. Germline V gives CDR1 SNHLY, CDR2 FYNNEI. This CDR3 has 13 residues. CDR3 sequence reads: CASRSSYNSPLHF. The CDR3 region has the DNA TGTGCCAGCAGGAGCTCCTATAATTCACCCCTCCACTTT.

This clone was counted a few times. The gene calls are TRBV11-2 and TRBJ2-3; 8 positions match TRBD2. The junction had 7 bases not matched to a gene; V was cut back by 5 bases and J by 0 bases. The CDR3 sequence is 16 residues long. The V gene's germline CDR1 is SGHAT and CDR2 FQNNGV. CDR3 protein: CASSAQLAASTDTQYF. DNA of the CDR3: TGTGCCAGCAGCGCACAACTAGCGGCTAGCACAGATACGCAGTATTTT.

This clone was recorded a few times. The rearrangement uses TRBV29-1 and TRBJ1-1, with D possibly being TRBD1 (6 bases). The CDR3 has 13 amino acids. Germline-derived CDR1 and CDR2 are SQVTM and ANQGSEA. Trimming shortened V by 4 bases and J by 2 bases, and 11 bases separated the two germline ends. Here the CDR3 DNA reads TGCAGCGTTGTTGGCAGGGGAAACACTGAAGCTTTCTTT. It is translated as CSVVGRGNTEAFF.

Here the CDR3 DNA reads TGTGCCTGGAGTTACACCGGGGAGCTGTTTTTT. Protein: CAWSYTGELFF. This chain links TRBV30 with TRBJ2-2; no definite D call. The V end was cut by 2 bases, the J end by 3 bases, with 1 base between. Per the germline V gene, CDR1 is GTSNPN and CDR2 is SVGIG (reference sequence). The CDR3 is made up of 11 amino acids. The whole variable domain, remainder taken from reference TRBV30 and TRBJ2-2, is SQTIHQWPATLVQPVGSPLSLECTVEGTSNPNLYWYRQAAGRGLQLLFYSVGIGQISSEVPQNLSASRPQDRQFILSSKKLLLSDSGFYLCAWSYTGELFFGEGSRLTVL.

This clone was counted a single time. The rearrangement links TRBV7-9 to TRBJ1-2; D may be TRBD1 (5 bases). Germline V gene sequence: CDR1 SEHNR, CDR2 FQNEAQ (reference sequence). The CDR3 has 12 residues. V was trimmed by 8 bases and J by 3 bases, leaving 10 bases between them. The CDR3 region is CASAQGDYGYTF. The CDR3 DNA reads as TGTGCCAGCGCGCAGGGTGACTATGGCTACACCTTC.

The CDR3 loop reads CASSLNRDTRGNEQFF. CDR3 nucleotides: TGTGCCAGCAGCTTGAATAGGGATACCAGGGGAAATGAGCAGTTCTTC. The J gene is TRBJ2-1, the V gene TRBV5-6; weak D call: TRBD1 (6 bases). The germline V gene has CDR1 SGHDT and CDR2 YYEEEE. The V gene lost 1 base and the J gene lost 7 bases, with 18 bases spanning the gap. This CDR3 is built from 16 residues.

This sequence joins TRBV19 and TRBJ1-6; no reliable D call. The germline CDR1 and CDR2 sequences are LNHDA and SQIVND (reference sequence). V was trimmed by 4 bases and J by 12 bases, leaving 13 bases between them. CDR3 length equals 13 residues. As DNA, the CDR3 is TGTGCCAGTAGTAATGAGGGCCTGGGACCCCTCCACTTT. As protein: CASSNEGLGPLHF.

This sequence joins TRBV27 and TRBJ1-2, with unresolved D. This CDR3 comprises 13 residues. The V gene's germline CDR1 is MNHEY and CDR2 SMNVEV (reference sequence). V dropped 2 bases and J dropped 4 bases, with 8 bases sitting between them. The CDR3 sequence: CASSLRWAYGYTF. The CDR3 DNA follows: TGTGCCAGCAGTTTAAGGTGGGCCTATGGCTACACCTTC.